One sample yielded the 23 T cell receptor beta chains listed below, sequenced in a study of T cells in Graves' hyperthyroidism and ophthalmopathy. Researchers took RNA transcripts and amplified the TCR beta CDR3 regions from them. Using the HTBI primer set, a first-round RT-PCR was run on the TCR CDR3. One entry per CDR3 protein, called by TCRdb with MiXCR from the multiplex PCR reads. The table lists around 450,000 distinct CDR3 sequences, around 16% of them singletons, with roughly 7.7% in the top ten. What was sequenced was blood. These receptors all come from a woman aged 18-29 years with Graves' hyperthyroidism.

This clonotype was counted at least ten times. This chain links TRBV11-2 with TRBJ2-5; TRBD1 or TRBD2 may be the D gene (5 bases each). CDR1 SGHAT and CDR2 FQNNGV come from the germline V gene. CDR3 length: 15 residues. V dropped 2 bases and J dropped 3 bases, with 13 bases sitting between them. Here the CDR3 reads CASSLHSEGKETQYF. The CDR3 region has the DNA TGTGCCAGCAGCTTACACTCCGAGGGGAAAGAGACCCAGTACTTC.

This clonotype was counted only a few times. This rearrangement joins TRBV7-9 to TRBJ2-3; tentative D call: TRBD2 (6 bases). V lost 8 bases and J lost 2, with 14 bases in between. This CDR3 spans 14 amino acids. From germline, CDR1 is SEHNR and CDR2 FQNEAQ (reference sequence). The CDR3 nucleotides read TGTGCCAGCCGGCACTGGACTAACACAGATACGCAGTATTTT. Protein product: CASRHWTNTDTQYF.

The chain carries TRBV6-5 and TRBJ1-5; the match to TRBD1 covers 7 bases. V shed 1 base and J 4 bases; nucleotides not matched to a gene: 4. The CDR3 is 15 amino acids. Germline assignment: CDR1 MNHEY and CDR2 SVGAGI. The CDR3 nucleotides are TGTGCCAGCAGTTACTTTACAGGGGAAAATCAGCCCCAGCATTTT. This translates into CASSYFTGENQPQHF.

In its sample, this clonotype was seen many times. V gene TRBV29-1 combines with J gene TRBJ2-3, with 11 bases identical to TRBD2. The CDR3 runs to 16 residues. Germline V CDR1 and CDR2: SQVTM, ANQGSEA. After removal of 2 bases from V and 4 bases from J, the junction contained 8 bases not matched to a gene. Written as DNA, the CDR3 is TGCAGCGTTGAACCCCGTAGCGGGGGGGCCGCAGATACGCAGTATTTT. This translates into CSVEPRSGGAADTQYF.

The CDR3 loop is CASSPLGQGRNEKLFF. Written as DNA, the CDR3 is TGTGCCAGCAGCCCACTCGGACAGGGGCGTAATGAAAAACTGTTTTTT. The chain employs TRBV7-9 and TRBJ1-4; 9 nucleotides match TRBD1. CDR1 and CDR2 (germline): SEHNR, FQNEAQ (reference sequence). With V trimmed by 5 bases and J by 4 bases, 8 bases remained unmatched. The CDR3 runs 16 residues.

This clonotype appeared many times. The chain carries TRBV10-3 and TRBJ2-7; 9 nucleotides align to TRBD2. V trimming: 3 bases; J trimming: 3 bases; junction bases outside the gene matches: 3. CDR1 ENHRY and CDR2 SYGVKD come from the germline V gene. The length of the CDR3 is 14 residues. In DNA form, the CDR3 reads TGTGCCATCAGTGACTCAGCGGGGGGCTACGAGCAGTACTTC. Protein sequence: CAISDSAGGYEQYF.

This clonotype has a count of ten or more. J is TRBJ2-1 and V is TRBV13; 9 nucleotides align to TRBD1. J gave up 5 bases and V 4 bases, and 6 bases lay outside the gene matches. The V gene's germline CDR1 is PRHDT and CDR2 FYEKMQ (reference sequence). The CDR3 is made up of 15 amino acids. CDR3 coding DNA: TGTGCCAGCAGCTCTCCGGGACAGGGTAACAATGAGCAGTTCTTC. It yields the protein CASSSPGQGNNEQFF.

This clonotype was observed at least ten times. The CDR3 nucleotides read TGTGCCAGTAGCTTGGAGATTGGATCACCCCTCCACTTT. This translates into CASSLEIGSPLHF. The chain is built from TRBV19 and TRBJ1-6, with D uncertain. This CDR3 spans 13 amino acids. Germline values: CDR1 LNHDA, CDR2 SQIVND (reference sequence). With 6 bases removed from V and 10 bases from J, the gap between germline ends came to 13 bases.

This clonotype was counted many times. The V call is TRBV11-3, the J call TRBJ2-5, with TRBD1 matching 9 bases. After removal of 4 bases from V and 4 bases from J, the junction contained 4 bases not matched to a gene. From germline, CDR1 is SGHNT and CDR2 YENEEA. The CDR3 totals 14 residues. The CDR3 loop is CASSYRGRAETQYF. The CDR3 nucleotides are TGTGCCAGCAGCTACAGGGGGCGCGCAGAGACCCAGTACTTC.

This clonotype was detected a few times. J is TRBJ1-5 and V is TRBV19; D unclear. CDR3 length: 14 amino acids. Germline V gene data show CDR1 as LNHDA and CDR2 as SQIVND (reference sequence). V shed 0 bases and J shed 11 bases, with 14 bases lying between them. In DNA form, the CDR3 reads TGTGCCAGTAGTATAGATCGGACGACGAGGACCCAGCATTTT. Protein product: CASSIDRTTRTQHF.

This clonotype was picked up a small number of times. V and J are TRBV5-1 and TRBJ2-5, with D perhaps TRBD1 (6 bases). Trimming took off 1 base at V and 4 bases at J, with 14 bases between the two ends. The CDR3 totals 15 residues. Germline CDR1 and CDR2: SGHRS and YFSETQ. CDR3 in amino acids: CASSLSRGGRETQYF. The CDR3 nucleotides read TGCGCCAGCAGCTTGAGCAGGGGCGGGCGAGAGACCCAGTACTTC.

Comments on this clonotype: The conserved closing phenylalanine or tryptophan is absent in this CDR3, likely reflecting a read error. The J gene is TRBJ2-1, the V gene TRBV19, with a weak D call TRBD2 (6 bases). The CDR3 consists of 16 residues. Germline V gene sequence: CDR1 LNHDA, CDR2 SQIVND (reference sequence). Deletions cut 4 bases from V and 8 bases from J, with 21 bases between. CDR3 sequence reads: CASSRTRGKFSDEQFL. CDR3 nucleotides: TGTGCCAGTAGTAGAACCCGGGGGAAATTTTCCGATGAGCAGTTCCTC.

This clonotype came up many times. The chain joins TRBV25-1 to TRBJ2-1, with D hard to call. V was cut by 0 bases and J by 4 bases, with 13 bases left in between. The CDR3 contains 16 residues. The germline V gene encodes CDR1 MGHDK and CDR2 SYGVNS. The CDR3 DNA reads TGTGCCAGCAGTGAATACCCGGACGAGGTGTACAATGAGCAGTTCTTC. Residues: CASSEYPDEVYNEQFF.

This clonotype has at least ten counts. This chain uses TRBV12-3 or TRBV12-4 with TRBJ2-1; 7 bases fit TRBD2. The J segment lost 9 bases and the V segment lost 4 bases, leaving 9 bases of the junction unmatched. The CDR3 is 14 amino acids. The CDR3 DNA reads as TGTGCCAGCAGTTCCTACACGGGGAGGGGTGAGCAGTTCTTC. This codes for CASSSYTGRGEQFF.

This clonotype was counted at least ten times. The chain recombines TRBV11-2 with TRBJ2-4; no clear D gene. With 5 bases removed from V and 13 bases from J, the gap between germline ends came to 15 bases. CDR3 size: 12 residues. Germline CDR1 SGHAT, CDR2 FQNNGV. CDR3 coding DNA: TGTGCCAGCAGCCTAGGGATTCCTCCACAGTACTTC. The encoded protein is CASSLGIPPQYF.

V usage is TRBV7-8 and J usage is TRBJ1-1; 7 nucleotides match TRBD1. The V gene end was trimmed by 5 bases and the J gene end by 7 bases; junction bases not matched to a gene: 7. This CDR3 has 13 residues. Germline V gene lookup returns CDR1 SGHVS and CDR2 FQNEAQ. CDR3 amino acids: CASSGGGAGEAFF. The CDR3 bases are TGTGCCAGCAGCGGAGGGGGCGCAGGTGAAGCTTTCTTT.

This clonotype was seen ten or more times. The chain joins TRBV19 to TRBJ1-1; TRBD1 aligns across 8 bases. Germline V gene data show CDR1 as LNHDA and CDR2 as SQIVND (reference sequence). The CDR3 totals 15 residues. With V trimmed by 4 bases and J by 4 bases, 8 bases remained unmatched. For the CDR3, the DNA is TGTGCCAGTAGTACCCGGACAGGGTTCGGCACTGAAGCTTTCTTT. Translated: CASSTRTGFGTEAFF.

This CDR3 is CATSDFPGNEGTEAFF. The CDR3 DNA reads as TGTGCCACCAGTGATTTTCCCGGGAATGAGGGAACTGAAGCTTTCTTT. This chain uses TRBV24-1 with TRBJ1-1, with D uncertain. The CDR3 totals 16 residues. Germline values: CDR1 KGHDR, CDR2 SFDVKD. Trimming stripped 1 base from V and 5 bases from J, with 16 bases between.

This clonotype was detected only a few times. The genes are TRBV27 and TRBJ2-5, with 13 bases that match TRBD2. The CDR3 has 15 residues. Germline CDR1 is MNHEY and CDR2 is SMNVEV (reference sequence). V dropped 8 bases and J dropped 5; count of bases not matched to a gene: 8. The CDR3 DNA reads as TGTGCCAGCGCTCGACTAGCGGGGGGCCGGGAGACCCAGTACTTC. Its protein product is CASARLAGGRETQYF.

This clonotype occurred many times. The rearrangement links TRBV3-1 to TRBJ2-1; 11 nucleotides match TRBD2. V gave up 0 bases and J gave up 5 bases; unmatched junction bases: 9. The CDR3 covers 18 residues. Germline-derived CDR1 and CDR2 are LGHDT and YNNKEL (reference sequence). The DNA for the CDR3 is TGTGCCAGCAGCCAAGAGAGGGTCGGGACTAGCGGAAACAATGAGCAGTTCTTC. Its protein product is CASSQERVGTSGNNEQFF.

There are many counts of this clonotype. The chain links TRBV7-9 to TRBJ1-2; D might be TRBD1 (6 bases). This CDR3 spans 13 amino acids. The germline V gene encodes CDR1 SEHNR and CDR2 FQNEAQ (reference sequence). V lost 5 bases and J 6 bases, leaving 13 bases between the germline ends. The CDR3 region has the DNA TGTGCCAGCAGCGCAGGGGCAGGACATGGCTACACCTTC. It codes for CASSAGAGHGYTF.

This clonotype was picked up many times. This chain links TRBV12-3 or TRBV12-4 with TRBJ1-6, with 7 positions matching TRBD1. The CDR3 extends over 13 amino acids. Trimming cost V 6 bases and J 6 bases; bases outside gene matches: 2. CDR3 residues: CASRRDSNSPLHF. The CDR3 nucleotides read TGTGCCAGCAGGCGGGACAGTAATTCACCCCTCCACTTT.

This clonotype came up many times. The chain has TRBV19 and TRBJ1-5; D perhaps matches TRBD1 (5 bases). The V end was cut by 7 bases, the J end by 2 bases, with 12 bases between. Germline lookup yields CDR1 LNHDA and CDR2 SQIVND (reference sequence). The CDR3 extends over 14 amino acids. The CDR3 region has the DNA TGTGCCAGTATGCAACGGGACGGCAATCAGCCCCAGCATTTT. Protein: CASMQRDGNQPQHF.